One sample yielded the 19 T cell receptor beta chains listed below, sequenced in a study of monozygotic twins with inflammatory bowel disease. TCRdb reprocessed the 5' RACE reads and stores each CDR3 protein as one record, lacking DNA. The sample totals about 450,000 distinct CDR3 sequences. The sample comprised blood. The receptors stem from a human donor with ulcerative colitis or Crohn's disease, or a healthy co-twin of an affected twin (not recorded which).

The chain employs TRBV7-8 and TRBJ2-3; the TCRdb call, TRBD2, lacks DNA for checking. CDR1 is SGHVS and CDR2 is FQNEAQ in the germline V gene. This CDR3 is built from 17 residues. The CDR3 spells CASSLDQAGGNTDTQYF.

J is TRBJ2-5 and V is TRBV7-3; the D call from TCRdb, TRBD2, cannot be confirmed without DNA. The CDR3 is 15 residues long. CDR1 is SGHTA and CDR2 is FQGTGA in the germline V gene. CDR3 sequence reads: CASSLLAGYQETQYF.

J is TRBJ2-3 and V is TRBV7-6. The CDR3 sequence is 15 residues long. The germline gives CDR1 SGHVS, CDR2 FNYEAQ. This chain's CDR3 is CASSPFGSSTDTQYF.

The chain links TRBV27 to TRBJ1-6; TCRdb designates TRBD1, a call that cannot be tested without DNA. This CDR3 is 17 amino acids long. Germline lookup yields CDR1 MNHEY and CDR2 SMNVEV (reference sequence). This CDR3 reads CASSPHTGGAGNSPLHF.

CDR3 in amino acids: CASSLAALRAEAFF. The chain has TRBV5-8 and TRBJ1-1. CDR1 SGHTS and CDR2 YDEGEE come from the germline V gene. The CDR3 sequence is 14 residues long.

The chain recombines TRBV12-3 or TRBV12-4 with TRBJ1-3; with no DNA, the TCRdb D assignment of TRBD1 cannot be verified. CDR3 length: 16 amino acids. The CDR3 sequence is CASTLTVAIAGNTIYF.

This chain links TRBV7-2 with TRBJ2-5; as DNA is missing, the TRBD2 call by TCRdb cannot be tested. Germline V lookup: CDR1 SGHTA, CDR2 FQGNSA. The CDR3 has 14 amino acids. This chain's CDR3 is CASSGVSGRETQYF.

This chain uses TRBV29-1 with TRBJ2-7; TCRdb reports TRBD1, a call that lacks DNA to check it against. Germline CDR1 and CDR2: SQVTM and ANQGSEA. The CDR3 extends over 15 amino acids. The CDR3 is CSVAYRGQVRYEQYF.

This chain joins TRBV18 and TRBJ2-2. Germline V gene data show CDR1 as KGHSH and CDR2 as LQKENI. The CDR3 is 13 residues long. The CDR3 spells CASSPRTTGELFF.

The V call is TRBV3-1, the J call TRBJ1-3; TCRdb's assignment of TRBD1 cannot be checked, as there is no DNA. Germline V CDR1 and CDR2: LGHDT, YNNKEL (reference sequence). The CDR3 sequence is 14 residues long. The CDR3 is CASSQPGQGVWIYF.

The rearrangement joins TRBV11-3 to TRBJ2-6; TCRdb's assignment of TRBD2 cannot be checked, as there is no DNA. CDR3 length equals 19 residues. Germline CDR1 SGHNT, CDR2 YENEEA. Here the CDR3 reads CASSLQGTSGNSGANVLTF.

The rearrangement uses TRBV29-1 and TRBJ1-5; as DNA is missing, the TRBD1 call by TCRdb cannot be tested. CDR1 and CDR2 (germline): SQVTM, ANQGSEA. The CDR3 contains 12 residues. The CDR3 loop reads CSVGQGAQPQHF. Looking up the rest from reference TRBV29-1 and TRBJ1-5 gives the full variable domain: SAVISQKPSRDICQRGTSLTIQCQVDSQVTMMFWYRQQPGQSLTLIATANQGSEATYESGFVIDKFPISRPNLTFSTLTVSNMSPEDSSIYLCSVGQGAQPQHFGDGTRLSIL.

The chain combines TRBV7-9 with TRBJ1-3. This CDR3 has 15 residues. CDR1 is SEHNR, CDR2 FQNEAQ, per germline (reference sequence). This CDR3 reads CASSQAGSSGNTIYF.

The chain joins TRBV20-1 to TRBJ1-2; TCRdb indicates TRBD1, and absent DNA this call remains unverified. Germline lookup yields CDR1 DFQATT and CDR2 SNEGSKA (reference sequence). This CDR3 region has 13 residues. The CDR3 spells CSARPDRAYGYTF.

The CDR3 is CASSQDYGYNSPLHF. The chain employs TRBV4-2 and TRBJ1-6. This CDR3 has 15 residues. CDR1 is LGHNA, CDR2 YNFKEQ, per germline.

The V and J genes are TRBV7-2 and TRBJ2-7; without DNA, the TCRdb call of TRBD1 cannot be checked. CDR3 length: 14 amino acids. CDR1 is SGHTA and CDR2 is FQGNSA in the germline V gene. The chain's CDR3 is CASSLGRGAYEQYF.

The gene calls are TRBV6-1 and TRBJ2-3; TCRdb's D gene call, TRBD1, goes unchecked for lack of DNA. Germline loops: CDR1 MNHNS, CDR2 SASEGT. The CDR3 is 14 amino acids. The CDR3 region is CASRPPAGADTQYF.

This CDR3 reads CASHGLAGVTSSYEQYF. The rearrangement uses TRBV2 and TRBJ2-7; TCRdb's D call, TRBD2, is unchecked because there is no DNA. Germline CDR1 and CDR2: SNHLY and FYNNEI. CDR3 length: 17 amino acids.

This sequence joins TRBV12-3 or TRBV12-4 and TRBJ1-6; TCRdb designates TRBD1, a call that cannot be tested without DNA. The CDR3 extends over 15 amino acids. CDR3 amino acids: CASSPGARVDSPLHF.